This T cell receptor (beta chain) was sequenced in a study of blood T cell repertoires in COVID-19. CDR1 SGHAT and CDR2 FQNNGV come from the germline V gene. V was trimmed by 4 bases and J by 6 bases, leaving 10 bases between them. The CDR3 is 12 amino acids. As processed by the authors: Amplification of reference gene primers was used by the study to estimate nucleated cell counts. Clones were read by immunoSEQ multiplex PCR, and TCRdb kept only the in-frame ones, dropping some. Clonal size and the V and J genes are those of that table, whereas D and trimming came from the DNA. The sample includes about 300,000 clones, around 87% of them seen just once.

The sample consisted of peripheral blood. The source of this sequence is a man between 65 and 79 years old with acute or convalescent COVID-19. The rearrangement links TRBV11-2 to TRBJ2-7; TRBD2 might be the D (5 bases). CDR3 region: CASSSAAGEQYF. CDR3 DNA sequence: TGTGCCAGCAGCTCAGCGGCCGGCGAGCAGTACTTC.